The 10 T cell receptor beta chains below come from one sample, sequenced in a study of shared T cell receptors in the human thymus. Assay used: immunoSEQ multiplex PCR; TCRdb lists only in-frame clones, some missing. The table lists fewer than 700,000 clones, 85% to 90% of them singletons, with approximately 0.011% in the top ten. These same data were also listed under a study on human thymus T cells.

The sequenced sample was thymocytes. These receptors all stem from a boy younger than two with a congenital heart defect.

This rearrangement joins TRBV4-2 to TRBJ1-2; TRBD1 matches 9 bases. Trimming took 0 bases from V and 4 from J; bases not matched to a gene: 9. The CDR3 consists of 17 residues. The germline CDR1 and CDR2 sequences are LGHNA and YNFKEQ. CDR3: CASSQEVVTGGPYGYTF. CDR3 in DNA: TGTGCCAGCAGCCAAGAAGTCGTGACAGGGGGTCCCTATGGCTACACCTTC.

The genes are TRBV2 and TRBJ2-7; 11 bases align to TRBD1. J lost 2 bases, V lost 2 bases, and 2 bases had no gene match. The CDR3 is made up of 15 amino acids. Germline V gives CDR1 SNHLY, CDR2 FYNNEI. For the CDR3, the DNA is TGTGCCAGCAGTGAACGGGACAGGGGGGCCTACGAGCAGTACTTC. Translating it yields CASSERDRGAYEQYF. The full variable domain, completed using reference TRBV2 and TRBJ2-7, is EPEVTQTPSHQVTQMGQEVILRCVPISNHLYFYWYRQILGQKVEFLVSFYNNEISEKSEIFDDQFSVERPDGSNFTLKIRSTKLEDSAMYFCASSERDRGAYEQYFGPGTRLTVT.

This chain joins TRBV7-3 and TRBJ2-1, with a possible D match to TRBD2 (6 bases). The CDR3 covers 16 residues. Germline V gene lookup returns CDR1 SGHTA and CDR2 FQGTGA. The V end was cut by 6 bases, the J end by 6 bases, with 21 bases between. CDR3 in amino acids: CASRKPLGISGNEQFF. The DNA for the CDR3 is TGTGCCAGCAGGAAACCCCTTGGAATTAGCGGCAATGAGCAGTTCTTC.

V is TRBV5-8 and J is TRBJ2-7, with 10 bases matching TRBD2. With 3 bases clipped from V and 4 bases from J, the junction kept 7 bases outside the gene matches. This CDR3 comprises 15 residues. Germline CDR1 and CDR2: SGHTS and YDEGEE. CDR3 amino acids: CASSSKREGRYEQYF. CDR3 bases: TGTGCCAGCAGCTCAAAGCGGGAGGGCCGATACGAGCAGTACTTC.

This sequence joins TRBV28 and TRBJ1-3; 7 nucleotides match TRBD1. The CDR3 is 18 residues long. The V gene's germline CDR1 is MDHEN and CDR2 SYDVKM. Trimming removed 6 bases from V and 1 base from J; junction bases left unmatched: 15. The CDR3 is CASRAQGSILGSGNTIYF. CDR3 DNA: TGTGCCAGCAGGGCACAGGGGAGCATTCTGGGTTCTGGAAACACCATATATTTT.

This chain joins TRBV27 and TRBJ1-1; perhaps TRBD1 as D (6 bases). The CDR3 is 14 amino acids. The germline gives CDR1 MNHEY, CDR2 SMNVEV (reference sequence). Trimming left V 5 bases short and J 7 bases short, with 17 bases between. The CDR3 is CASSRNLTGDEAFF. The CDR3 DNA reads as TGTGCCAGCAGTCGAAATTTGACAGGAGATGAAGCTTTCTTT.

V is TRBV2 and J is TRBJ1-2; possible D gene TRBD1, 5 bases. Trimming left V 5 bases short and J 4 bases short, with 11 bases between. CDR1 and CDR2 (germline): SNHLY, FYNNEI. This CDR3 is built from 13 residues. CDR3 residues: CASSPTEAYGYTF. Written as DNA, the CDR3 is TGTGCCAGCAGTCCGACAGAGGCCTATGGCTACACCTTC. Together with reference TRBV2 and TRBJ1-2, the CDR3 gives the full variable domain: EPEVTQTPSHQVTQMGQEVILRCVPISNHLYFYWYRQILGQKVEFLVSFYNNEISEKSEIFDDQFSVERPDGSNFTLKIRSTKLEDSAMYFCASSPTEAYGYTFGSGTRLTVV.

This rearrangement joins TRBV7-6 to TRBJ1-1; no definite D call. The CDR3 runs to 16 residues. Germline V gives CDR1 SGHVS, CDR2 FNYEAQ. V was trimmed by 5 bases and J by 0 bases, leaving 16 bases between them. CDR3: CASSTLESILNTEAFF. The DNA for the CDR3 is TGTGCCAGCAGCACCCTAGAGAGTATCTTGAACACTGAAGCTTTCTTT.

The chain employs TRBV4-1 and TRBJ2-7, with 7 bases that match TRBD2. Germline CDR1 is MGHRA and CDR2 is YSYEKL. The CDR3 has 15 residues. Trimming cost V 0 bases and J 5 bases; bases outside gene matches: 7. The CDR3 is CASSQETSTGNEQYF. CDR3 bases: TGCGCCAGCAGCCAAGAGACTAGCACTGGGAACGAGCAGTACTTC.

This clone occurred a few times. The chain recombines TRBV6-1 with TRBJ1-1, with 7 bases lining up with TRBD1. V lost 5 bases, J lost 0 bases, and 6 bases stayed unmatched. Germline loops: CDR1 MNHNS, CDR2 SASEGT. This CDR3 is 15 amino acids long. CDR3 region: CASSPPGQMNTEAFF. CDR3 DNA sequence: TGTGCCAGCAGTCCTCCGGGACAGATGAACACTGAAGCTTTCTTT.